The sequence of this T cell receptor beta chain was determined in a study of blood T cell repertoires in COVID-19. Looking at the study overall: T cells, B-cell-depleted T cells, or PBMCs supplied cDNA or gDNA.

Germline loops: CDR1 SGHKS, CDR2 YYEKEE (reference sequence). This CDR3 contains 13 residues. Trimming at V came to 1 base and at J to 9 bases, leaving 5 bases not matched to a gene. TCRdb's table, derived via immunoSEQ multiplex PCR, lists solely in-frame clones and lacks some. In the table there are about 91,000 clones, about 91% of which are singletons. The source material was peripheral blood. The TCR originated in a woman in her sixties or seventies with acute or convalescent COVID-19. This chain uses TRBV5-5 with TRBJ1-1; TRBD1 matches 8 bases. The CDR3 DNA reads TGTGCCAGCAGCTTGCCGAGCAGGGGGCAAGCTTTCTTT. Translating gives CASSLPSRGQAFF.